Below are 21 T cell receptor beta chains sequenced from a single sample in a study of T cell changes during pregnancy in multiple sclerosis. Clones were read by immunoSEQ multiplex PCR, and TCRdb kept only the in-frame ones, dropping some. Here the sample spans some 45,000 clones, 91% being singletons. Specimen: CD4+ T cells from peripheral blood mononuclear cells, collected after pregnancy. The receptor set was obtained from a female donor in good health, enrolled as a control in a pregnancy study.

The J gene is TRBJ2-7, the V gene TRBV5-6, with 7 positions matching TRBD2. CDR1 SGHDT and CDR2 YYEEEE come from the germline V gene. The CDR3 is 14 residues long. The trim removed 4 bases at V and 3 bases at J, leaving 7 bases unmatched. The CDR3 DNA reads as TGTGCCAGCAGCCTAAGCGGGGAGGGCTACGAGCAGTACTTC. It translates to CASSLSGEGYEQYF.

The chain joins TRBV5-6 to TRBJ2-7; weak D call: TRBD2 (6 bases). The V and J ends lost 1 base and 1 base respectively, with 12 bases between them. Looked up from germline, CDR1 is SGHDT and CDR2 is YYEEEE. The CDR3 length is 15 residues. The CDR3 protein is CASSLSGGGSYEQYF. Here the CDR3 DNA reads TGTGCCAGCAGCTTGTCGGGTGGAGGGTCCTACGAGCAGTACTTC.

This clone appeared a single time. The chain couples TRBV6-4 to TRBJ2-1, with 11 bases aligning to TRBD2. With V trimmed by 6 bases and J by 7 bases, 8 bases remained unmatched. Germline lookup yields CDR1 MRHNA and CDR2 SNTAGT. The CDR3 has 15 amino acids. The CDR3 nucleotides read TGTGCCAGCAGCTTTGGGACTAGCGGAGATAATGAGCAGTTCTTC. It codes for CASSFGTSGDNEQFF.

This chain joins TRBV29-1 and TRBJ1-5, with 7 bases aligning to TRBD1. The junction had 9 bases not matched to a gene; V was cut back by 6 bases and J by 7 bases. The germline V gene encodes CDR1 SQVTM and CDR2 ANQGSEA. The CDR3 is made up of 13 amino acids. Here the CDR3 DNA reads TGCAGCGTACACACAGGGGATGGACAGCCCCAGCATTTT. Its translation: CSVHTGDGQPQHF.

In its sample, this clone was seen once. The genes are TRBV7-2 and TRBJ1-6, with 9 bases fitting TRBD1. Germline CDR1 SGHTA, CDR2 FQGNSA. The ends lost 6 bases at V and 7 bases at J; junction bases unmatched: 7. This CDR3 is 15 amino acids long. The CDR3 spells CASSLTGGPNSPLHF. CDR3 nucleotide sequence: TGTGCCAGCAGTTTAACAGGGGGCCCGAATTCACCCCTCCACTTT.

The rearrangement joins TRBV19 to TRBJ2-3; 12 positions match TRBD1. The V and J ends lost 4 bases and 6 bases, in that order; junction bases with no gene match: 5. Germline V gene data show CDR1 as LNHDA and CDR2 as SQIVND (reference sequence). CDR3 length: 15 amino acids. This CDR3 is CASSKGTGGADTQYF. Written as DNA, the CDR3 is TGTGCCAGTAGTAAGGGGACAGGGGGCGCGGATACGCAGTATTTT. The variable domain in full, with the rest retrieved from reference TRBV19 and TRBJ2-3, is DGGITQSPKYLFRKEGQNVTLSCEQNLNHDAMYWYRQDPGQGLRLIYYSQIVNDFQKGDIAEGYSVSREKKESFPLTVTSAQKNPTAFYLCASSKGTGGADTQYFGPGTRLTVL.

The chain uses TRBV7-2 and TRBJ1-5; 7 bases fit TRBD1. CDR1 is SGHTA and CDR2 is FQGNSA in the germline V gene. CDR3 length: 18 amino acids. Trimming took 5 bases from V and 0 from J; bases not matched to a gene: 13. In DNA form, the CDR3 reads TGTGCCAGCAGCAGCCGGGACAGTGGTTACAGTAGCAATCAGCCCCAGCATTTT. Amino acid sequence: CASSSRDSGYSSNQPQHF. Variable domain in full (rest from reference TRBV7-2 and TRBJ1-5): GAGVSQSPSNKVTEKGKDVELRCDPISGHTALYWYRQSLGQGLEFLIYFQGNSAPDKSGLPSDRFSAERTGGSVSTLTIQRTQQEDSAVYLCASSSRDSGYSSNQPQHFGDGTRLSIL.

This sequence joins TRBV28 and TRBJ1-5; the match to TRBD1 covers 7 bases. The germline V gene has CDR1 MDHEN and CDR2 SYDVKM. The CDR3 length is 14 residues. V lost 7 bases, J lost 2 bases, and 5 bases stayed unmatched. CDR3 loop: CASIHGQGNQPQHF. Here the CDR3 DNA reads TGTGCCAGCATACACGGACAGGGCAATCAGCCCCAGCATTTT. The whole variable domain, remainder taken from reference TRBV28 and TRBJ1-5, is DVKVTQSSRYLVKRTGEKVFLECVQDMDHENMFWYRQDPGLGLRLIYFSYDVKMKEKGDIPEGYSVSREKKERFSLILESASTNQTSMYLCASIHGQGNQPQHFGDGTRLSIL.

This clone was recorded only once. The chain recombines TRBV4-1 with TRBJ2-7, with a tentative D call TRBD1 (5 bases). From germline, CDR1 is MGHRA and CDR2 YSYEKL. Between the trimmed V and J ends, which lost 2 bases and 0 bases, there was a span of 11 bases. This CDR3 is 15 amino acids long. The CDR3 spells CASSQPARGSYEQYF. CDR3 coding DNA: TGCGCCAGCAGCCAACCGGCAAGGGGCTCCTACGAGCAGTACTTC.

V gene TRBV11-2 combines with J gene TRBJ2-4; weak D call: TRBD2 (5 bases). Per the germline V gene, CDR1 is SGHAT and CDR2 is FQNNGV. There are 15 residues in the CDR3. The V and J ends lost 7 bases and 5 bases respectively, with 18 bases between them. The CDR3 loop reads CASTLDRGHQNIQYF. The CDR3 nucleotides are TGTGCCAGCACCCTTGATCGAGGGCATCAAAACATTCAGTACTTC.

The rearrangement links TRBV14 to TRBJ2-5; TRBD1 aligns across 9 bases. The CDR3 length is 14 residues. Germline loops: CDR1 SGHDN, CDR2 FVKESK. The junction had 3 bases not matched to a gene; V was cut back by 2 bases and J by 5 bases. The CDR3 DNA follows: TGTGCCAGCAGCCAACCCGGGACAGGGGAGACCCAGTACTTC. Protein product: CASSQPGTGETQYF.

The genes are TRBV28 and TRBJ2-1, with 11 bases identical to TRBD2. CDR1 MDHEN and CDR2 SYDVKM come from the germline V gene. The CDR3 consists of 16 residues. The junction had 4 bases not matched to a gene; V was cut back by 1 base and J by 5 bases. The CDR3 DNA reads TGTGCCAGCAGTTTATCAGGGACTAGCGGCAACAATGAGCAGTTCTTC. It codes for CASSLSGTSGNNEQFF.

DNA for the CDR3: TGCAGCGTCACAGGGCGTCCTTTGAACACTGAAGCTTTCTTT. Its translation: CSVTGRPLNTEAFF. The chain combines TRBV29-1 with TRBJ1-1; a possible D gene is TRBD1 (6 bases). CDR3 length equals 14 residues. Germline V CDR1 and CDR2: SQVTM, ANQGSEA. With 6 bases removed from V and 0 bases from J, the gap between germline ends came to 14 bases.

The chain is built from TRBV27 and TRBJ2-3, with a possible D match to TRBD2 (6 bases). The V gene lost 7 bases and the J gene lost 0 bases, with 14 bases spanning the gap. The V gene's germline CDR1 is MNHEY and CDR2 SMNVEV (reference sequence). This CDR3 region has 15 residues. The CDR3 sequence is CASIRSGTSTDTQYF. CDR3 nucleotide sequence: TGTGCCAGCATTCGGTCCGGGACTAGCACAGATACGCAGTATTTT.

The chain couples TRBV4-1 to TRBJ2-1, with 11 bases that match TRBD2. CDR1 and CDR2 (germline): MGHRA, YSYEKL. Trimming took 4 bases from V and 7 from J; bases not matched to a gene: 9. This CDR3 is built from 16 residues. The CDR3 coding sequence is TGCGCCAGCAGCCCCGGGGTTAGCGGGAGGGCAAATGAGCAGTTCTTC. This encodes CASSPGVSGRANEQFF.

This chain links TRBV5-1 with TRBJ2-1; the match to TRBD2 covers 14 bases. The germline CDR1 and CDR2 sequences are SGHRS and YFSETQ. The CDR3 runs 14 residues. V dropped 5 bases and J dropped 5; count of bases not matched to a gene: 0. CDR3 nucleotides: TGCGCCAGCAGGGGACTAGCGGGGGACAATGAGCAGTTCTTC. Translated, it gives CASRGLAGDNEQFF.

This chain uses TRBV7-8 with TRBJ1-2; D is unclear. Germline loops: CDR1 SGHVS, CDR2 FQNEAQ. The CDR3 covers 15 residues. Trimming took 1 base from V and 0 from J, leaving 9 bases between them. CDR3 region: CASSLETGTNYGYTF. The CDR3 nucleotides read TGTGCCAGCAGCTTAGAGACGGGGACTAACTATGGCTACACCTTC.

The chain uses TRBV28 and TRBJ2-7; 10 nucleotides line up with TRBD1. The germline V gene encodes CDR1 MDHEN and CDR2 SYDVKM. This CDR3 spans 17 amino acids. V dropped 4 bases and J dropped 3; count of bases not matched to a gene: 12. The CDR3 nucleotides read TGTGCCAGCAGTTCAATCTCATGGGACAGGGGCGTCTACGAGCAGTACTTC. Protein: CASSSISWDRGVYEQYF.

This chain links TRBV28 with TRBJ2-7, with D tentatively TRBD2 (5 bases). Per germline, CDR1 MDHEN and CDR2 SYDVKM. The CDR3 covers 15 residues. Trimming took 5 bases from V and 3 from J, leaving 17 bases between them. CDR3 sequence: CASSLSTRRSYEQYF. DNA for the CDR3: TGTGCCAGCAGTCTCTCGACCCGGAGGAGCTACGAGCAGTACTTC.

CDR3 sequence: CASSQAPGSPYEQYF. DNA of the CDR3: TGCGCCAGCAGCCAAGCCCCGGGTTCCCCCTACGAGCAGTACTTC. The chain has TRBV4-1 and TRBJ2-7; D gene uncertain. CDR3 length: 15 residues. Germline-derived CDR1 and CDR2 are MGHRA and YSYEKL. Deletions cut 1 base from V and 2 bases from J, with 12 bases between.

Only a few counts were recorded for this clone. The chain carries TRBV7-6 and TRBJ1-2, with 12 bases matching TRBD1. With V trimmed by 5 bases and J by 4 bases, 8 bases remained unmatched. The CDR3 runs to 16 residues. Germline-derived CDR1 and CDR2 are SGHVS and FNYEAQ. The CDR3 DNA sequence: TGTGCCAGCAGCCTTGGGACAGGGGGCGCTGGCTATGGCTACACCTTC. It encodes CASSLGTGGAGYGYTF.